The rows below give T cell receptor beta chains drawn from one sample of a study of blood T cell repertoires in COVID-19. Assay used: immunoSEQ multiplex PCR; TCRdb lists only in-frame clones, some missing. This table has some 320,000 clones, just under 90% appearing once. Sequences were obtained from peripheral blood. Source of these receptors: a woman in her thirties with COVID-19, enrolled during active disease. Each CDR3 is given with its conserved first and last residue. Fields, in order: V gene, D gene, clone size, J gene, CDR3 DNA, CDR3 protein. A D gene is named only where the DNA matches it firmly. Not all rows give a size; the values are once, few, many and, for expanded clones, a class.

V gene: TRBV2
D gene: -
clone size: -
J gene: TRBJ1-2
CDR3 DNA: TGTGCCAGCAATGAAAGGGGTAACTATGGCTACACCTTC
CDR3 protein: CASNERGNYGYTF

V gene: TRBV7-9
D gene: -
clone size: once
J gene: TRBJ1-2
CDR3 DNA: TGTGCCAGCGCTGGGCAAAACTATGGCTACACCTTC
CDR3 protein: CASAGQNYGYTF

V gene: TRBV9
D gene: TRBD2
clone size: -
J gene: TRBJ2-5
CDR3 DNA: TGTGCCAGCAGCGTAGGAACCAGCGGGGGGCTCCAAGAGACCCAGTACTTC
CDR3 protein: CASSVGTSGGLQETQYF

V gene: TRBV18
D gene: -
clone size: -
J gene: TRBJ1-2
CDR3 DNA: TGTGCCAGCTCACCAGCGGCAGGGCGGGAGGCTAACTATGGCTACACCTTC
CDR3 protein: CASSPAAGREANYGYTF

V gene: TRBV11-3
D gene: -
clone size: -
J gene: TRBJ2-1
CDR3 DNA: TGTGCCAGCAGCTTTTCTGGCACCTACAATGAGCAGTTCTTC
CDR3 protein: CASSFSGTYNEQFF

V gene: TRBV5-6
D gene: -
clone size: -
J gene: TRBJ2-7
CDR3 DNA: TGTGCCAGCAGCTCCAACCGGGACATACTCTACGAGCAGTACTTC
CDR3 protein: CASSSNRDILYEQYF

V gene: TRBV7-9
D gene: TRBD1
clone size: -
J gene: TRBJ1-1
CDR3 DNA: TGTGCCAGCAGCCCACGGACAGGGGGACTTACTGAAGCTTTCTTT
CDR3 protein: CASSPRTGGLTEAFF

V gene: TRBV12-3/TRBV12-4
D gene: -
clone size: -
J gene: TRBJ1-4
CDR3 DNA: TGTGCCAGCAGTAATCAGGGGTATGAAAAACTGTTTTTT
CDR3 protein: CASSNQGYEKLFF

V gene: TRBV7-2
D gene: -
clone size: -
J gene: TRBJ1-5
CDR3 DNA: TGTGCCAGCAGCTTAGAAGGCTTCGAGGAATCCAATCAGCCCCAGCATTTT
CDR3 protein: CASSLEGFEESNQPQHF

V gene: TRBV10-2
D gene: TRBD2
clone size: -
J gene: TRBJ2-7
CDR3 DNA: TGCGCCAGCACTATACTAGCGGGGGACTACGAGCAGTACTTC
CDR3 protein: CASTILAGDYEQYF

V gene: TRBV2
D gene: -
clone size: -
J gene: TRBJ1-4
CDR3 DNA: TGTGCCAGCGCATCCAGCGTCTATGAAAAACTGTTTTTT
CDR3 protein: CASASSVYEKLFF

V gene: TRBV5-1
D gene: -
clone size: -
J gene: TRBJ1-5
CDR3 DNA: TGCGCCAGCAGCTTTAGTCCGGATCAGCCCCAGCATTTT
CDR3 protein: CASSFSPDQPQHF

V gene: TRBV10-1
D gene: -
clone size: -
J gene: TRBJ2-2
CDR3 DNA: TGCGCCAGCAGTGGTCAGGGGATCACCGGGGAGCTGTTTTTT
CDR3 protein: CASSGQGITGELFF

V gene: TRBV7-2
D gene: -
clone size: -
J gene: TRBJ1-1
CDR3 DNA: TGTGCCAGCAGCTTAGGGGAGGGCAAGAACACTGAAGCTTTCTTT
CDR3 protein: CASSLGEGKNTEAFF

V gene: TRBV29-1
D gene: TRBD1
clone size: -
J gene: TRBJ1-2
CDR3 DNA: TGCAGCGTTGAAGGTGTGAGCGGACAGGACCTCTATGGCTACACCTTC
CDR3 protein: CSVEGVSGQDLYGYTF

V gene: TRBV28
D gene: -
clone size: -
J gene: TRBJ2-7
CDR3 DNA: TGTGCCAGCAGCAAGCCGGGACTCCTATACGAGCAGTACTTC
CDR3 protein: CASSKPGLLYEQYF

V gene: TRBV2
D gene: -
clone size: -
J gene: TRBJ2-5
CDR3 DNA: TGTGCCAGCCATAGGGGGTTCCAAGAGACCCAGTACTTC
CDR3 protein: CASHRGFQETQYF

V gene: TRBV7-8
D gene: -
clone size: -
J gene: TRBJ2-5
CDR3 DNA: TGTGCCAGCAGTCCTACGTGGTACCAAGAGACCCAGTACTTC
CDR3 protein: CASSPTWYQETQYF

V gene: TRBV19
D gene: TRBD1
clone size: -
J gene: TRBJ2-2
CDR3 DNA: TGTGCCAGTAGACTGACAGGGGGCGGCACCGGGGAGCTGTTTTTT
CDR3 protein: CASRLTGGGTGELFF

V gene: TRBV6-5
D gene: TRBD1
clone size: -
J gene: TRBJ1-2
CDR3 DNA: TGTGCCAGCAGGACCCGGGACAGGGGTTCGGATGGCTACACCTTC
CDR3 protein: CASRTRDRGSDGYTF

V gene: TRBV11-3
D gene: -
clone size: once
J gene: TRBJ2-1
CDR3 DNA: TGTGCCAGCAGCCTAGGGGCCAATCACAATGAGCAGTTCTTC
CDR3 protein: CASSLGANHNEQFF

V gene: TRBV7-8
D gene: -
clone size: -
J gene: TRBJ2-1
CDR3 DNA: TGTGCCAGCAGCTATTTAGCAAGCGAGCAGTTCTTC
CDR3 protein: CASSYLASEQFF

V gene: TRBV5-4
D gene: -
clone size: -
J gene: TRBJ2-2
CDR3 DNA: TGTGCCAGCAGCTTGGATGGGGTCGGGGGATCGGCCACCGGGGAGCTGTTTTTT
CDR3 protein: CASSLDGVGGSATGELFF

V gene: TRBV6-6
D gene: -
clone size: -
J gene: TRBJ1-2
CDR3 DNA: TGTGCCAGCAGTTCCCTGCAGGCCTTGGGCTACACCTTC
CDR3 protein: CASSSLQALGYTF

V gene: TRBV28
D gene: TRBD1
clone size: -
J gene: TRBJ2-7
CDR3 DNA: TGTGCCAGCACTTTTACAGGGGCCCACGAGCAGTACTTC
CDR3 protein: CASTFTGAHEQYF

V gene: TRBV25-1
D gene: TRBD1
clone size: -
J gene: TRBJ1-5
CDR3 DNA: TGTGCCAGCAGTAACGCAGGGGGCTCGGGCGATCAGCCCCAGCATTTT
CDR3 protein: CASSNAGGSGDQPQHF

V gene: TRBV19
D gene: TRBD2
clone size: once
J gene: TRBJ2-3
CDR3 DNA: TGTGCCAGTAGTATAGATCTGTTAGCGGGAAGTCCAGATACGCAGTATTTT
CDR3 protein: CASSIDLLAGSPDTQYF

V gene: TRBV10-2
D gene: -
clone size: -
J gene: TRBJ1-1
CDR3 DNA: TGCGCCAGCAGATTCACACCCACGAATGAAGCTTTCTTT
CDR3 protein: CASRFTPTNEAFF

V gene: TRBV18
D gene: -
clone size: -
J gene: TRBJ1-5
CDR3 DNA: TGTGCCAGCTCACGGGGACAAAGGAGCAATCAGCCCCAGCATTTT
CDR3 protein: CASSRGQRSNQPQHF

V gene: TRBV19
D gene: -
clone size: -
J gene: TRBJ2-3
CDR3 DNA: TGTGCCAGTAGGCGGGGGCAAGGGGGAGATACGCAGTATTTT
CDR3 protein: CASRRGQGGDTQYF

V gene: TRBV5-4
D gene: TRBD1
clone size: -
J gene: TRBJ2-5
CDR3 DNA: TGTGCCAGCAGCACGGGACAGGAGCACTTCCCGAAAGAGACCCAGTACTTC
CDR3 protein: CASSTGQEHFPKETQYF

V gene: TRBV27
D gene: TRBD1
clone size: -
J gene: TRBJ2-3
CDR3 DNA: TGTGCCAGCTCCGGACAGGGATACACAGATACGCAGTATTTT
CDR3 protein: CASSGQGYTDTQYF

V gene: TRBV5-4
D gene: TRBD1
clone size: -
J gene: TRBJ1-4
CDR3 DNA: TGTGCCAGCAGCCCCGGGACAGGGGCTAATGAAAAACTGTTTTTT
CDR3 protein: CASSPGTGANEKLFF

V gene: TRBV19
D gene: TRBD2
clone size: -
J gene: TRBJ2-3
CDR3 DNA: TGTGCCAGTAGTATAGTCACTAGCGGAGAGCAGTATTTT
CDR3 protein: CASSIVTSGEQYF

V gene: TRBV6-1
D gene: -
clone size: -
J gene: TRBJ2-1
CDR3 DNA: TGTGCCAGCAGTGAATATGGTAGCTCCTACAATGAGCAGTTCTTC
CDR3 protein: CASSEYGSSYNEQFF

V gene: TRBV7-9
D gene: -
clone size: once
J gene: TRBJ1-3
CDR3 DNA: TGTGCCAGCAGCTCATGGAGCTCTGGAAACACCATATATTTT
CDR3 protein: CASSSWSSGNTIYF

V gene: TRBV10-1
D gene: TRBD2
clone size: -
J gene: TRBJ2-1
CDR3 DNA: TGCGCCAGCAGTGAGGCGGGACTACCAATCCGTAATGAGCAGTTCTTC
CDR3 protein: CASSEAGLPIRNEQFF

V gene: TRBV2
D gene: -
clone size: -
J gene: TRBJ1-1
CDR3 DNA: TGTGCCAGCAGAACGCTCAGGGCCACTGAAGCTTTCTTT
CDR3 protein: CASRTLRATEAFF

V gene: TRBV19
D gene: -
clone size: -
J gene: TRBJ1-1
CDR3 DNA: TGTGCCAGTAATCCCAGGGTGCTTGACACTGAAGCTTTCTTT
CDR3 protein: CASNPRVLDTEAFF

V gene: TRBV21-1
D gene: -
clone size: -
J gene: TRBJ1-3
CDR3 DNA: TGTGCCAGCAGCCCGGGGGGACAGGCCTCCGATAGAAACACCATATATTTT
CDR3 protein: CASSPGGQASDRNTIYF

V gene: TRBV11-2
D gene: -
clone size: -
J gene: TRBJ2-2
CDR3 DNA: TGTGCCAGCAGCTTAGTCGCGACAGGTTACAACACCGGGGAGCTGTTTTTT
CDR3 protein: CASSLVATGYNTGELFF